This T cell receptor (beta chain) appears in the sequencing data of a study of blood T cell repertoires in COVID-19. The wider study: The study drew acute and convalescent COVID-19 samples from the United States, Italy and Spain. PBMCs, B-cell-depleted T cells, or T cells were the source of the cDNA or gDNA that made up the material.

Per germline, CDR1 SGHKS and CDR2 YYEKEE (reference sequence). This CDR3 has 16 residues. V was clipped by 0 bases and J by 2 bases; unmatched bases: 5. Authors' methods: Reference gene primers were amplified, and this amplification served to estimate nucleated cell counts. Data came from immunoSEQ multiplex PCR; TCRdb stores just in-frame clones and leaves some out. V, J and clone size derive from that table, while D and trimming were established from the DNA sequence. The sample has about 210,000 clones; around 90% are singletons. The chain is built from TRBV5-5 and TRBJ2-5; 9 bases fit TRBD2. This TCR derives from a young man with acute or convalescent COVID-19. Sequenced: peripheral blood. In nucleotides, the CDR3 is TGTGCCAGCAGCTTGGCCCCAGCGGGGGGACAAGAGACCCAGTACTTC. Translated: CASSLAPAGGQETQYF.